Sequencing of this T cell receptor beta chain was carried out in a study of OX40 agonist ivuxolimab in advanced cancers. Study in general: Those enrolled were 82.7% male, with a mean age of around 57 years and ages from about 20 to 85. Findings and limits, study-wide: On average, a greater number of expanded clones characterised CD8+ T cells relative to CD4+.

The CDR3 runs to 16 residues. V lost 0 bases, J lost 1 base, and 2 bases stayed unmatched. Germline loops: CDR1 KGHSH, CDR2 LQKENI. A history of autoimmune disease or systemic immunosuppression excluded patients. A word on this clone: Its matching antigen is unknown.

Produced via immunoSEQ multiplex PCR; TCRdb's table is partial and in-frame only. This sample has about 53,000 clones; roughly nine tenths occur once, and the top ten carry approximately 10%. The chain is built from TRBV18 and TRBJ2-2, with 7 positions matching TRBD1. Material: CD4+ or CD8+ T cells sorted from blood, obtained in a trial of the OX40 agonist ivuxolimab. The clonotype originates from an adult with an advanced solid tumor such as melanoma, head and neck, liver or kidney cancer. CDR3 DNA: TGTGCCAGCTCACCACCCAACAGGGGGAACACCGGGGAGCTGTTTTTT. Protein product: CASSPPNRGNTGELFF.